This record concerns one T cell receptor (beta chain) sequence. The antigen is unknown. Germline-derived CDR1 and CDR2 are MDHEN and SYDVKM. The CDR3 runs 16 residues. J lost 7 bases, V lost 5 bases, and 11 bases had no gene match. This sample was taken from a study of OX40 agonist ivuxolimab in advanced cancers. Study in general: In this trial design, patients received ivuxolimab intravenously at 0.01 to 10 mg/kg every 2 weeks. Study-wide points: With doses of 0.1-3.0 mg/kg, partial responders showed among the lowest clonal expansion.

Method: immunoSEQ multiplex PCR; TCRdb's copy keeps in-frame clones and lacks some. This sample has roughly 64,000 clones; roughly nine tenths occur once, and the top ten carry around 15%. Source: CD4+ or CD8+ T cells sorted from blood, taken in a trial of the OX40 agonist ivuxolimab. The chain combines TRBV28 with TRBJ1-4; TRBD1 aligns across 9 bases. The TCR sequence derives from an adult with an advanced solid tumor such as melanoma, head and neck, liver or kidney cancer. The DNA of the CDR3 is TGTGCCAGCAGTCTTCGGACAGGGGTGTCCCCTGAAAAACTGTTTTTT. Its translation is CASSLRTGVSPEKLFF.